Listed here are 27 T cell receptor beta chains from one sample, sequenced in a study of T cells in Graves' hyperthyroidism and ophthalmopathy. TCR beta CDR3 regions were amplified from RNA transcripts. The TCR CDR3 first-round RT-PCR relied on the HTBI primer set. TCRdb ran MiXCR on the multiplex PCR reads and lists one entry per CDR3 protein. This sample has 350,000 to 400,000 distinct CDR3 sequences, with 15% found just once. Sequenced input: blood. All receptors derive from a woman in her 30s with Graves' hyperthyroidism.

This clonotype was found many times. CDR3: CASSSDFYNEQFF. CDR3 in DNA: TGCGCCAGCAGCTCGGACTTTTACAATGAGCAGTTCTTC. The J gene is TRBJ2-1, the V gene TRBV5-1; D is perhaps TRBD2 (5 bases). Germline loops: CDR1 SGHRS, CDR2 YFSETQ. This CDR3 has 13 residues. V lost 3 bases, J lost 4 bases, and 8 bases lay in between. Looking up the rest from reference TRBV5-1 and TRBJ2-1 gives the full variable domain: KAGVTQTPRYLIKTRGQQVTLSCSPISGHRSVSWYQQTPGQGLQFLFEYFSETQRNKGNFPGRFSGRQFSNSRSEMNVSTLELGDSALYLCASSSDFYNEQFFGPGTRLTVL.

This clonotype was seen repeatedly, ten times or more. The rearrangement joins TRBV2 to TRBJ1-3; D ambiguous. The CDR3 has 15 residues. Germline V gene data show CDR1 as SNHLY and CDR2 as FYNNEI. V lost 5 bases and J lost 1, with 12 bases in between. CDR3 sequence reads: CASSQEGISGNTIYF. The CDR3 coding sequence is TGTGCCAGCAGTCAGGAGGGTATTTCTGGAAACACCATATATTTT.

This clonotype was counted ten times or more. The gene calls are TRBV28 and TRBJ2-3, with no clear D. Germline V CDR1 and CDR2: MDHEN, SYDVKM. V was shortened by 4 bases and J by 1 base, with 3 bases between the two germline ends. The CDR3 spans 12 residues. CDR3 coding DNA: TGTGCCAGCAGTTCCGGCACAGATACGCAGTATTTT. This sequence encodes CASSSGTDTQYF.

This clonotype has a count of ten or more. The chain has TRBV6-1 and TRBJ2-3; D call uncertain. Trimming cost V 6 bases and J 3 bases, with 13 bases left between them. The CDR3 is 14 amino acids. Germline V gene lookup returns CDR1 MNHNS and CDR2 SASEGT. CDR3 amino acids: CASRQWGTTDTQYF. The CDR3 bases are TGTGCCAGCAGGCAGTGGGGTACTACAGATACGCAGTATTTT.

Ten or more counts support this clonotype. The rearrangement links TRBV3-1 to TRBJ1-4, with unresolved D. CDR1 LGHDT and CDR2 YNNKEL come from the germline V gene (reference sequence). The CDR3 sequence is 12 residues long. Deletions cut 1 base from V and 8 bases from J, with 5 bases between. The DNA for the CDR3 is TGTGCCAGCAGCCAAGTAGGCGAAAAACTGTTTTTT. Translated: CASSQVGEKLFF.

This sequence joins TRBV4-1 and TRBJ1-4; 10 positions agree with TRBD1. The CDR3 is 14 residues long. The germline gives CDR1 MGHRA, CDR2 YSYEKL. V was pared by 5 bases and J by 8 bases, with 5 bases of the junction left unmatched. The CDR3 bases are TGCGCCAGCAGCGTCGACAGGGGGCGAGAAAAACTGTTTTTT. It encodes CASSVDRGREKLFF.

A remark on this clonotype: One base away lies a much larger clone, so this may be a sequencing read error. The V gene is TRBV3-1, the J gene TRBJ2-1; D may be TRBD2 (7 bases). This CDR3 has 15 amino acids. In germline, CDR1 is LGHDT, CDR2 YNNKEL (reference sequence). Trimming cost V 0 bases and J 8 bases, with 14 bases left between them. The CDR3 sequence is CASSQDRGLYDEQFF. The CDR3 DNA reads as TGTGCCAGCAGCCAAGACAGGGGACTATACGATGAGCAGTTCTTC.

The sample holds a few counts of this clonotype. The chain joins TRBV5-1 to TRBJ1-1; TRBD1 might be the D (5 bases). The CDR3 consists of 18 residues. The germline V and J ends were trimmed by 2 bases and 0 bases, with 20 bases remaining between them. The V gene's germline CDR1 is SGHRS and CDR2 YFSETQ. CDR3 amino acids: CASSFSRRQTLMNTEAFF. The DNA for the CDR3 is TGCGCCAGCAGCTTTTCCCGCCGACAGACACTAATGAACACTGAAGCTTTCTTT.

In its sample, this clonotype was seen many times. The chain carries TRBV30 and TRBJ2-1; D is possibly TRBD2 (5 bases). V lost 1 base to trimming and J lost 15 bases, with 22 bases between them. Germline lookup yields CDR1 GTSNPN and CDR2 SVGIG (reference sequence). The CDR3 consists of 14 residues. The CDR3 protein is CAWSAFSGIRDPFF. The CDR3 DNA reads TGTGCCTGGAGTGCCTTCAGCGGAATAAGAGATCCGTTCTTC.

This clonotype was picked up many times. The chain links TRBV27 to TRBJ1-2; D possibly corresponds to TRBD1 (6 bases). This CDR3 comprises 14 residues. Between the trimmed V and J ends, which lost 5 bases and 5 bases, there was a span of 15 bases. From germline, CDR1 is MNHEY and CDR2 SMNVEV (reference sequence). The CDR3 loop reads CASSQRTEGYGYTF. The CDR3 DNA reads TGTGCCAGCAGTCAACGGACAGAGGGATATGGCTACACCTTC.

This clonotype came up many times. The chain joins TRBV7-2 to TRBJ2-1; TRBD2 might be the D (6 bases). The CDR3 runs 13 residues. V shed 7 bases and J shed 3 bases, with 10 bases lying between them. Germline V CDR1 and CDR2: SGHTA, FQGNSA. The CDR3 nucleotides read TGTGCCAGCACCCCCGGGAGCTACAATGAGCAGTTCTTC. This codes for CASTPGSYNEQFF.

This clonotype has ten or more counts. The V gene is TRBV6-1, the J gene TRBJ2-3; 7 nucleotides align to TRBD2. Germline V gene data show CDR1 as MNHNS and CDR2 as SASEGT. With 7 bases clipped from V and 6 bases from J, the junction kept 7 bases outside the gene matches. CDR3 length: 13 amino acids. Written as DNA, the CDR3 is TGTGCCAGCAAGGATGGGGGAGGGGATACGCAGTATTTT. It encodes CASKDGGGDTQYF.

This clonotype was seen at least ten times. The J gene is TRBJ2-2, the V gene TRBV24-1, with D uncertain. The CDR3 runs to 15 residues. V was pared by 4 bases and J by 0 bases, with 8 bases between. Germline loops: CDR1 KGHDR, CDR2 SFDVKD. For the CDR3, the DNA is TGTGCCACCAGTGAGCCGCGCGCGAACACCGGGGAGCTGTTTTTT. It translates to CATSEPRANTGELFF.

This clonotype was observed a few times. The chain joins TRBV11-1 to TRBJ2-3; 7 bases line up with TRBD1. The length of the CDR3 is 13 residues. Trimming removed 6 bases from V and 5 bases from J; junction bases left unmatched: 5. CDR1 and CDR2 from the germline V gene are SGHAT and FQDESV (reference sequence). CDR3 sequence: CASRRGLGDTQYF. The DNA for the CDR3 is TGTGCCAGCAGGAGGGGGCTGGGAGATACGCAGTATTTT.

The V and J genes are TRBV2 and TRBJ1-6; weak D call: TRBD1 (5 bases). The germline V gene encodes CDR1 SNHLY and CDR2 FYNNEI. The length of the CDR3 is 14 residues. V shed 3 bases and J shed 10 bases, with 13 bases lying between them. CDR3 DNA sequence: TGTGCCAGCAGTGAGGGGGGGGTTCGGTCACCCCTCCACTTT. Translated: CASSEGGVRSPLHF.

The CDR3 DNA reads TGTGCCAGCAGCCAGACAGCCCGCGGGGGCTACACCTTC. It codes for CASSQTARGGYTF. The gene calls are TRBV28 and TRBJ1-2; D perhaps matches TRBD1 (5 bases). V was shortened by 6 bases and J by 8 bases, with 16 bases between the two germline ends. This CDR3 spans 13 amino acids. The germline V gene has CDR1 MDHEN and CDR2 SYDVKM.

Ten or more counts support this clonotype. V gene TRBV18 combines with J gene TRBJ2-1, with 11 bases lining up with TRBD1. Germline V gives CDR1 KGHSH, CDR2 LQKENI. The CDR3 length is 12 residues. V gave up 4 bases and J gave up 14 bases; unmatched junction bases: 4. The CDR3 DNA reads TGTGCCAGCTCACGCGGACAGGGGGCGAAGTTCTTC. Amino acids: CASSRGQGAKFF.

The chain employs TRBV20-1 and TRBJ1-4; 8 bases agree with TRBD1. The CDR3 length is 15 residues. The V segment lost 5 bases and the J segment 3 bases; nucleotides outside the gene matches: 8. CDR1 is DFQATT and CDR2 is SNEGSKA in the germline V gene (reference sequence). In nucleotides, the CDR3 is TGCAGTGCTGCCGGCAGGGGGCCGTCTAATGAAAAACTGTTTTTT. Its protein is CSAAGRGPSNEKLFF.

Only one count was recorded for this clonotype. A read error is likely, as this CDR3 ends without the conserved phenylalanine or tryptophan. The J gene is TRBJ1-1, the V gene TRBV18; TRBD1 agrees at 7 bases. After removal of 0 bases from V and 4 bases from J, the junction contained 8 bases not matched to a gene. CDR3 length: 16 amino acids. Per the germline V gene, CDR1 is KGHSH and CDR2 is LQKENI. CDR3 residues: CASSPPWAGGSTEAFL. Written as DNA, the CDR3 is TGTGCCAGCTCACCACCGTGGGCAGGGGGATCCACTGAAGCTTTCCTT.

This clonotype appeared a few times. The chain employs TRBV20-1 and TRBJ2-2; D is undetermined. The germline V and J ends were trimmed by 0 bases and 3 bases, with 17 bases remaining between them. Germline assignment: CDR1 DFQATT and CDR2 SNEGSKA (reference sequence). This CDR3 spans 17 amino acids. CDR3 sequence: CSARDSARGIDTGELFF. In DNA form, the CDR3 reads TGCAGTGCTAGAGATTCGGCGCGCGGTATTGACACCGGGGAGCTGTTTTTT.

This clonotype was observed many times. As DNA, the CDR3 is TGCGCCAGCAGCCCAGAGGGACAGGGGGCCTACAATGAGCAGTTCTTC. It is translated as CASSPEGQGAYNEQFF. The chain joins TRBV5-1 to TRBJ2-1, with 11 bases lining up with TRBD1. Germline V gene sequence: CDR1 SGHRS, CDR2 YFSETQ. The CDR3 runs 16 residues. J lost 2 bases, V lost 4 bases, and 5 bases had no gene match.

This clonotype was detected ten times or more. The gene calls are TRBV29-1 and TRBJ1-1, with 7 bases lining up with TRBD1. V dropped 7 bases and J dropped 1; count of bases not matched to a gene: 6. Looked up from germline, CDR1 is SQVTM and CDR2 is ANQGSEA. The CDR3 is 13 residues long. This CDR3 reads CSGWDSQNTEAFF. The CDR3 DNA reads TGCAGCGGTTGGGACAGTCAGAACACTGAAGCTTTCTTT.

This clonotype has more than one count but fewer than ten. The chain links TRBV2 to TRBJ2-7, with D uncertain. CDR1 and CDR2 (germline): SNHLY, FYNNEI. The CDR3 sequence is 12 residues long. The germline V and J ends were trimmed by 3 bases and 7 bases, with 10 bases remaining between them. CDR3 sequence reads: CASSEGQHEQYF. The CDR3 bases are TGTGCCAGCAGTGAGGGCCAACATGAGCAGTACTTC.

The rearrangement joins TRBV6-1 to TRBJ2-3; 9 bases align to TRBD2. The ends lost 5 bases at V and 4 bases at J; junction bases unmatched: 7. CDR1 is MNHNS, CDR2 SASEGT, per germline. The CDR3 has 15 residues. In DNA form, the CDR3 reads TGTGCCAGCAGTAGTAGCGGGAGAAGGGCAGATACGCAGTATTTT. As protein: CASSSSGRRADTQYF.

V usage is TRBV5-1 and J usage is TRBJ2-5; D is possibly TRBD1 (6 bases). The germline V gene encodes CDR1 SGHRS and CDR2 YFSETQ. Trimming removed 6 bases from V and 2 bases from J, with 14 bases in between. The CDR3 length is 14 residues. Written as DNA, the CDR3 is TGCGCCAGCAACCCCGGGACAAATCAAGAGACCCAGTACTTC. Protein: CASNPGTNQETQYF.

The chain couples TRBV29-1 to TRBJ2-1, with TRBD2 identical over 7 bases. This CDR3 comprises 14 residues. V lost 5 bases to trimming and J lost 2 bases; unmatched junction nucleotides: 6. CDR1 and CDR2 from the germline V gene are SQVTM and ANQGSEA. The CDR3 region is CSVLGTTPYNEQFF. CDR3 sequence (DNA): TGCAGCGTTCTCGGGACTACACCCTACAATGAGCAGTTCTTC.

This chain joins TRBV4-1 and TRBJ1-5; no clear D. The V and J ends lost 0 bases and 9 bases respectively, with 9 bases between them. This CDR3 is 13 amino acids long. Germline V gene sequence: CDR1 MGHRA, CDR2 YSYEKL. For the CDR3, the DNA is TGCGCCAGCAGCCAAGAAATAGACATGCCCCAGCATTTT. This gives the protein CASSQEIDMPQHF.